Below are 26 T cell receptor beta chains sequenced from a single sample in a study of blood T cell repertoires in COVID-19 (dated by TCRdb to the early 2020s). Libraries were made using the immunoSEQ multiplex PCR assay. TCRdb obtained this table from immuneACCESS and retained in-frame rearrangements with V and J assigned. These tables miss some clones; where compared with another copy, unresolved V genes account for less than half of the shortfall, and the remainder is unexplained. Here the sample has approximately 170,000 clones; around four fifths occur a single time. The ten largest clones represent 6.5% to 9.5% of the sample. The material sequenced was peripheral blood. These receptors all come from a woman aged 80 or older with COVID-19, enrolled during active disease.

With respect to this clone: This specimen includes other DNA sequences encoding the same CDR3. V gene TRBV9 combines with J gene TRBJ1-1, with 9 bases aligning to TRBD1. This CDR3 contains 14 residues. Germline CDR1 and CDR2: SGDLS and YYNGEE. V lost 6 bases and J lost 1; bases outside the gene matches: 4. CDR3 bases: TGTGCCAGCACAAGGACAGGGGAGAACACTGAAGCTTTCTTT. Its protein is CASTRTGENTEAFF.

The rearrangement links TRBV5-6 to TRBJ1-2; 11 bases match TRBD1. Germline V gene data show CDR1 as SGHDT and CDR2 as YYEEEE. The CDR3 totals 15 residues. With V trimmed by 2 bases and J by 6 bases, 6 bases remained unmatched. This CDR3 reads CASSLVRTGGDGYTF. In DNA, the CDR3 is TGTGCCAGCAGCTTAGTACGGACAGGGGGCGATGGCTACACCTTC.

This clone occurred once. V and J are TRBV28 and TRBJ1-2; 10 positions match TRBD1. V shed 6 bases, J shed 8 bases, and the junction held 9 bases outside the gene matches. Germline assignment: CDR1 MDHEN and CDR2 SYDVKM. This CDR3 spans 14 amino acids. The CDR3, as DNA: TGTGCCAGCAGCTCCGTCGACAGGGGGCTAGGCTACACCTTC. The encoded protein is CASSSVDRGLGYTF.

The chain carries TRBV21-1 and TRBJ1-4; the table's D call, TRBD1, was not checked against the DNA. TRBV21-1 is reported as a pseudogene. The CDR3 extends over 19 amino acids. CDR3 amino acids: CASSSKQGKTGATNEKLFF. The CDR3 DNA reads TGTGCCAGCAGTAGTAAACAGGGGAAGACGGGGGCAACTAATGAAAAACTGTTTTTT.

CDR3 amino acids: CASKRGNQPQHF. The DNA for the CDR3 is TGTGCCAGCAAAAGGGGTAATCAGCCCCAGCATTTT. V usage is TRBV6-5 and J usage is TRBJ1-5; a weak D match, TRBD1 (5 bases). Germline lookup yields CDR1 MNHEY and CDR2 SVGAGI. The CDR3 sequence is 12 residues long. The ends were cut back, 7 bases at V and 4 bases at J, with 8 bases in the middle.

The chain links TRBV19 to TRBJ2-1; 12 nucleotides align to TRBD2. The CDR3 consists of 15 residues. From germline, CDR1 is LNHDA and CDR2 SQIVND (reference sequence). Unmatched junction bases numbered 6, after V lost 3 bases and J lost 9 bases. The CDR3 DNA is TGTGCCAGTAGTATTGCTAGCGGGAGGGCCGTTGAGCAGTTCTTC. Its protein product is CASSIASGRAVEQFF. Full variable domain (rest looked up from reference TRBV19 and TRBJ2-1): DGGITQSPKYLFRKEGQNVTLSCEQNLNHDAMYWYRQDPGQGLRLIYYSQIVNDFQKGDIAEGYSVSREKKESFPLTVTSAQKNPTAFYLCASSIASGRAVEQFFGPGTRLTVL.

V and J are TRBV10-1 and TRBJ2-1; 7 bases map to TRBD1. The V gene's germline CDR1 is WNHNN and CDR2 SYGVQD (reference sequence). V lost 5 bases to trimming and J lost 9 bases; unmatched junction nucleotides: 10. The CDR3 has 14 residues. The CDR3, as DNA: TGCGCCAGCAGTCCTACCACAGGGGTCGGTGAGCAGTTCTTC. Amino acids: CASSPTTGVGEQFF.

The chain combines TRBV13 with TRBJ1-3, with a tentative D call TRBD1 (5 bases). V was cut by 5 bases and J by 0 bases, with 14 bases left in between. Germline V lookup: CDR1 PRHDT, CDR2 FYEKMQ (reference sequence). The CDR3 totals 16 residues. CDR3 protein: CASSDRRFGSGNTIYF. The CDR3, as DNA: TGTGCCAGCAGCGACAGACGATTTGGCTCTGGAAACACCATATATTTT.

The chain employs TRBV3-1 (or the pseudogene TRBV3-2) and TRBJ1-5; tentatively, D is TRBD1 (6 bases). Trimming shortened V by 5 bases and J by 11 bases, and 16 bases separated the two germline ends. The CDR3 covers 13 residues. Per the germline V gene, CDR1 is LGHDT and CDR2 is YNNKEL (reference sequence). In DNA form, the CDR3 reads TGTGCCAGCAGCAGCACAGGGACGTTGACCCAGCATTTT. It specifies CASSSTGTLTQHF.

The CDR3 here is CASSLRGQGARGYTF. The CDR3 DNA follows: TGTGCCAGCAGCCTCCGGGGACAGGGGGCGCGTGGCTACACCTTC. The chain uses TRBV3-1 (or the pseudogene TRBV3-2) and TRBJ1-2; 12 bases are shared with TRBD1. Germline lookup yields CDR1 LGHDT and CDR2 YNNKEL (reference sequence). V lost 4 bases, J lost 7 bases, and 7 bases stayed unmatched. This CDR3 has 15 amino acids.

The chain employs TRBV6-6 and TRBJ2-3; no definite D call. Trimming stripped 2 bases from V and 0 bases from J, with 9 bases between. The CDR3 loop spans 15 amino acids. Germline lookup yields CDR1 MNHNY and CDR2 SVGAGI (reference sequence). This CDR3 is CASSYSDLSTDTQYF. For the CDR3, the DNA is TGTGCCAGCAGTTACAGCGACCTTAGCACAGATACGCAGTATTTT.

This clone came up once. The chain employs TRBV7-8 and TRBJ2-1, with TRBD2 identical over 7 bases. This CDR3 contains 19 residues. V trimming: 1 base; J trimming: 6 bases; junction bases outside the gene matches: 18. From germline, CDR1 is SGHVS and CDR2 FQNEAQ. The CDR3 here is CASSLVRPSGTTAPNEQFF. The CDR3 DNA reads TGTGCCAGCAGCTTAGTTCGGCCGAGCGGGACTACTGCCCCCAATGAGCAGTTCTTC. Drawing the rest from reference TRBV7-8 and TRBJ2-1, the complete variable domain is GAGVSQSPRYKVAKRGQDVALRCDPISGHVSLFWYQQALGQGPEFLTYFQNEAQLDKSGLPSDRFFAERPEGSVSTLKIQRTQQEDSAVYLCASSLVRPSGTTAPNEQFFGPGTRLTVL.

In nucleotides, the CDR3 is TGTGCCAGCAGTTACTCAGACCGGGTGATGAGCTATGGCTACACCTTC. Protein: CASSYSDRVMSYGYTF. The gene calls are TRBV6-5 and TRBJ1-2; unclear D gene. Between the trimmed V and J ends, which lost 0 bases and 4 bases, there was a span of 15 bases. Germline CDR1 is MNHEY and CDR2 is SVGAGI. CDR3 length: 16 amino acids.

The rearrangement links TRBV7-9 to TRBJ1-1, with 7 positions matching TRBD1. Germline V gene lookup returns CDR1 SEHNR and CDR2 FQNEAQ (reference sequence). The junction had 0 bases not matched to a gene; V was cut back by 8 bases and J by 3 bases. This CDR3 has 11 amino acids. The CDR3 sequence: CASDRDTEAFF. Written as DNA, the CDR3 is TGTGCCAGCGACAGGGACACTGAAGCTTTCTTT.

The J gene is TRBJ2-1, the V gene TRBV11-1; the D gene is possibly TRBD2 (6 bases). The CDR3 covers 15 residues. Germline CDR1 SGHAT, CDR2 FQDESV (reference sequence). V lost 5 bases and J 6 bases, leaving 17 bases between the germline ends. The CDR3 DNA follows: TGTGCCAGCAGCCCAAATTCGGGACTTTCCAATGAGCAGTTCTTC. This codes for CASSPNSGLSNEQFF.

The V and J genes are TRBV21-1 and TRBJ1-2; TRBD1 reflects the table's D call only, with no check against the DNA. TRBV21-1 constitutes a pseudogene. CDR3 length equals 14 residues. The CDR3 loop reads CASTTSGPDYGYTF. The CDR3 DNA is TGTGCCAGCACCACGTCAGGGCCAGACTATGGCTACACCTTC.

CDR3 nucleotide sequence: TGCGCCAGCAGCTCTTTTAATGAGCAGTTCTTC. Its protein product is CASSSFNEQFF. The V call is TRBV4-1, the J call TRBJ2-1; D not resolved. The V end lost 5 bases, the J end lost 7 bases, and 6 bases lay between the germline ends. The CDR3 length is 11 residues. Germline loops: CDR1 MGHRA, CDR2 YSYEKL.

The CDR3 bases are TGTGCCAGCAGTCCCCAGGGACAGGGGGTTGCAGAGACCCAGTACTTC. This gives the protein CASSPQGQGVAETQYF. V gene TRBV25-1 combines with J gene TRBJ2-5; TRBD1 agrees at 11 bases. The germline V gene encodes CDR1 MGHDK and CDR2 SYGVNS. CDR3 length equals 16 residues. The trim removed 5 bases at V and 4 bases at J, leaving 9 bases unmatched.

This chain links TRBV6-5 with TRBJ1-6; 8 bases are shared with TRBD1. V lost 10 bases, J lost 2 bases, and 7 bases stayed unmatched. Germline V CDR1 and CDR2: MNHEY, SVGAGI. The CDR3 is 15 residues long. The DNA for the CDR3 is TGTGCCACCAACAGGGGGGTCACCTATAATTCACCCCTCCACTTT. Its translation: CATNRGVTYNSPLHF.

A few counts support this clone. The rearrangement links TRBV5-1 to TRBJ1-2, with 8 bases matching TRBD1. V trimming: 4 bases; J trimming: 7 bases; junction bases outside the gene matches: 12. The CDR3 is 15 amino acids. Germline V gives CDR1 SGHRS, CDR2 YFSETQ. CDR3 DNA: TGCGCCAGCAGCGCGATCGGCAGGGGGCTGTCTGGCTACACCTTC. It is translated as CASSAIGRGLSGYTF.

CDR3 loop: CASSQGSGGAADTQYF. In nucleotides, the CDR3 is TGTGCCAGCAGCCAAGGAAGCGGGGGGGCAGCAGATACGCAGTATTTT. The genes are TRBV3-1 (or the pseudogene TRBV3-2) and TRBJ2-3; TRBD2 agrees at 10 bases. This CDR3 contains 16 residues. The germline CDR1 and CDR2 sequences are LGHDT and YNNKEL (reference sequence). V lost 1 base to trimming and J lost 4 bases; unmatched junction nucleotides: 5.

The chain recombines TRBV3-1 (or the pseudogene TRBV3-2) with TRBJ1-3; TRBD1 matches at 8 bases. Germline V CDR1 and CDR2: LGHDT, YNNKEL (reference sequence). V lost 0 bases, J lost 8 bases, and 12 bases stayed unmatched. The CDR3 loop spans 17 amino acids. This chain's CDR3 is CASSQDSGTGYVDTIYF. The CDR3 DNA reads TGTGCCAGCAGCCAAGATTCGGGGACAGGCTATGTGGACACCATATATTTT.

This chain links TRBV2 with TRBJ2-7; D is undetermined. The length of the CDR3 is 15 residues. V lost 4 bases, J lost 0 bases, and 13 bases lay in between. CDR1 and CDR2 (germline): SNHLY, FYNNEI. The CDR3, as DNA: TGTGCCAGCAGTGGCCGCCGCGTGAGCTCCTACGAGCAGTACTTC. Protein: CASSGRRVSSYEQYF.

This rearrangement joins TRBV5-4 to TRBJ2-1; TRBD2 matches at 12 bases. The CDR3 is 17 amino acids. The V gene end was trimmed by 6 bases and the J gene end by 0 bases; junction bases not matched to a gene: 7. Per the germline V gene, CDR1 is SGHNT and CDR2 is YYREEE (reference sequence). The CDR3 sequence: CASNPSGGAYSYNEQFF. The CDR3 DNA reads TGTGCCAGCAATCCTAGCGGGGGGGCTTACTCCTACAATGAGCAGTTCTTC.

CDR3 in DNA: TGCGCCAGCAGCCCCGGACAATCAACGTTTGAAAAACTGTTTTTT. Residues: CASSPGQSTFEKLFF. The gene calls are TRBV5-1 and TRBJ1-4; the D gene is possibly TRBD1 (5 bases). Germline V gene lookup returns CDR1 SGHRS and CDR2 YFSETQ. The CDR3 runs to 15 residues. V lost 4 bases and J lost 7, with 17 bases in between.

The gene calls are TRBV3-1 (or the pseudogene TRBV3-2) and TRBJ2-7, with D possibly TRBD2 on 5 matching bases. Germline lookup yields CDR1 LGHDT and CDR2 YNNKEL (reference sequence). The CDR3 loop spans 13 amino acids. Trimming took 4 bases from V and 6 from J, leaving 13 bases between them. CDR3: CASSRSAGVEQYF. The CDR3 DNA follows: TGTGCCAGCAGCCGTTCTGCCGGGGTCGAGCAGTACTTC.